The text below deals with one T cell receptor beta chain. The protocol was immunoSEQ multiplex PCR, while the TCRdb copy is restricted to in-frame clones and leaves out a portion. The sample has some 660,000 clones, around 87% seen once. The sample is drawn from a study of shared T cell receptors in the human thymus. This same sample was also part of a study on human thymus T cells. As that study records: Resections from corrective heart surgery provided thymus tissue. Related research reported highly overlapping thymic repertoires among unrelated individuals.

This clonotype was obtained from a boy less than two years old with a congenital heart defect. Material: thymocytes.

CDR3 sequence: CASSAGQGGRYTF. In nucleotides, the CDR3 is TGTGCCAGCAGCGCAGGACAGGGGGGACGCTACACCTTC. The genes are TRBV9 and TRBJ1-2, with 10 positions matching TRBD1. V was pared by 3 bases and J by 9 bases, with 5 bases of the junction left unmatched. Germline CDR1 is SGDLS and CDR2 is YYNGEE. This CDR3 has 13 amino acids.